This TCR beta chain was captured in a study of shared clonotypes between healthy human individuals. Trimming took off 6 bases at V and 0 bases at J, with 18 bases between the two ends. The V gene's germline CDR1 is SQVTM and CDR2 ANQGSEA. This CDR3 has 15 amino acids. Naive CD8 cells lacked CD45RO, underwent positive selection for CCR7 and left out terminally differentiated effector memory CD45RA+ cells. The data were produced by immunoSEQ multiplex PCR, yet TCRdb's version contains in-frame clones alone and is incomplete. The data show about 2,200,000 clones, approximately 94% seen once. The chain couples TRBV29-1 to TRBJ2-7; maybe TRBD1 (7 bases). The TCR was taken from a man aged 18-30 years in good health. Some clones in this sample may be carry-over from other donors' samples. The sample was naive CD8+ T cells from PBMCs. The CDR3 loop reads CSVKGASAYSYEQYF. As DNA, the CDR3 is TGCAGCGTAAAGGGGGCTAGCGCATACTCCTACGAGCAGTACTTC.